What follows are 23 T cell receptor beta chains derived from one specimen sequenced in a study of T cell responses to AZD1222 COVID-19 vaccine. Clones were read by immunoSEQ multiplex PCR, and TCRdb kept only the in-frame ones, dropping some. The repertoire holds approximately 140,000 clones, with 92% as singletons. This specimen was peripheral blood, taken 28 days after the second AZD1222 dose. Every receptor here comes from an adult who received the AZD1222 COVID-19 vaccine.

The J gene is TRBJ1-3, the V gene TRBV25-1; D gene unclear. The CDR3 extends over 15 amino acids. V was clipped by 6 bases and J by 2 bases, with 14 bases between them. Germline loops: CDR1 MGHDK, CDR2 SYGVNS. CDR3 region: CASSQPRWAGNTIYF. CDR3 bases: TGTGCCAGCAGCCAACCCCGATGGGCTGGAAACACCATATATTTT.

The CDR3 bases are TGTGCCAGCAGTTCCCCTCGGAGCGGGAGGGGCACCGGGGAGCTGTTTTTT. Its translation: CASSSPRSGRGTGELFF. The chain carries TRBV7-9 and TRBJ2-2, with 10 bases identical to TRBD2. V dropped 6 bases and J dropped 4; count of bases not matched to a gene: 11. Germline V gene data show CDR1 as SEHNR and CDR2 as FQNEAQ (reference sequence). This CDR3 is built from 17 residues.

The chain links TRBV10-3 to TRBJ1-4, with 10 bases that match TRBD1. The germline gives CDR1 ENHRY, CDR2 SYGVKD. This CDR3 region has 14 residues. V shed 10 bases and J 6 bases; nucleotides not matched to a gene: 8. The CDR3 spells CATEDGTGDEKLFF. CDR3 nucleotide sequence: TGTGCCACCGAAGACGGGACAGGGGATGAAAAACTGTTTTTT.

J is TRBJ2-7 and V is TRBV15; TRBD1 matches at 9 bases. Losses at the gene ends were 5 bases for V and 0 bases for J; bases not matched to a gene: 8. This CDR3 comprises 16 residues. The germline CDR1 and CDR2 sequences are LNHNV and YYDKDF (reference sequence). The CDR3 DNA reads TGTGCCACCAGCCCTCTCGGGGACAGGGACTCCTACGAGCAGTACTTC. Its protein is CATSPLGDRDSYEQYF.

The gene calls are TRBV7-3 and TRBJ2-2; TRBD1 agrees at 9 bases. The CDR3 is 20 amino acids. With V trimmed by 5 bases and J by 1 base, 17 bases remained unmatched. In germline, CDR1 is SGHTA, CDR2 FQGTGA. This chain's CDR3 is CASSPGTGYGTGVNTGELFF. The DNA of the CDR3 is TGTGCCAGCAGCCCGGGGACAGGGTACGGGACTGGGGTGAACACCGGGGAGCTGTTTTTT.

The chain employs TRBV10-2 and TRBJ2-5, with D perhaps matching TRBD2 (5 bases). This CDR3 region has 14 residues. The V end lost 0 bases, the J end lost 6 bases, and 11 bases lay between the germline ends. Germline CDR1 reads WSHSY; CDR2 reads SAAADI. The CDR3 sequence is CASSESRGGKTQYF. The CDR3 DNA sequence: TGCGCCAGCAGTGAGTCCCGGGGTGGAAAGACCCAGTACTTC.

The chain uses TRBV9 and TRBJ1-2; TRBD1 matches 8 bases. This CDR3 has 15 residues. V was clipped by 0 bases and J by 5 bases; unmatched bases: 6. Germline-derived CDR1 and CDR2 are SGDLS and YYNGEE. CDR3 sequence reads: CASSVGTGGQYGYTF. As DNA, the CDR3 is TGTGCCAGCAGCGTAGGTACAGGGGGTCAGTATGGCTACACCTTC.

The V and J genes are TRBV10-3 and TRBJ2-7, with 9 bases fitting TRBD2. Germline V gives CDR1 ENHRY, CDR2 SYGVKD. The CDR3 covers 14 residues. V was clipped by 3 bases and J by 3 bases; unmatched bases: 3. In DNA, the CDR3 is TGTGCCATCAGTGAATGGACTAGCGACTACGAGCAGTACTTC. As protein: CAISEWTSDYEQYF.

The chain carries TRBV15 and TRBJ1-4; 9 positions agree with TRBD1. Germline CDR1 reads LNHNV; CDR2 reads YYDKDF (reference sequence). The CDR3 is 16 residues long. Trimming cost V 5 bases and J 5 bases; bases outside gene matches: 9. CDR3 region: CATSRQSGTGNEKLFF. In DNA, the CDR3 is TGTGCCACCAGCCGACAATCCGGGACAGGGAATGAAAAACTGTTTTTT.

This chain links TRBV29-1 with TRBJ2-6; D remains unclear. The V end was cut by 4 bases, the J end by 0 bases, with 7 bases between. The CDR3 is 14 residues long. Germline V gene sequence: CDR1 SQVTM, CDR2 ANQGSEA. The CDR3 DNA is TGCAGCGTTGCAACAGCCTCTGGGGCCAACGTCCTGACTTTC. It yields the protein CSVATASGANVLTF. Drawing the rest from reference TRBV29-1 and TRBJ2-6, the complete variable domain is SAVISQKPSRDICQRGTSLTIQCQVDSQVTMMFWYRQQPGQSLTLIATANQGSEATYESGFVIDKFPISRPNLTFSTLTVSNMSPEDSSIYLCSVATASGANVLTFGAGSRLTVL.

V and J are TRBV30 and TRBJ1-5; 7 bases match TRBD1. This CDR3 comprises 15 residues. Germline V lookup: CDR1 GTSNPN, CDR2 SVGIG (reference sequence). The V gene end was trimmed by 0 bases and the J gene end by 3 bases; junction bases not matched to a gene: 5. CDR3 protein: CAWSVRQGFNQPQHF. CDR3 bases: TGTGCCTGGAGTGTGCGACAGGGTTTCAATCAGCCCCAGCATTTT. The full variable domain, rest sourced from reference TRBV30 and TRBJ1-5, is SQTIHQWPATLVQPVGSPLSLECTVEGTSNPNLYWYRQAAGRGLQLLFYSVGIGQISSEVPQNLSASRPQDRQFILSSKKLLLSDSGFYLCAWSVRQGFNQPQHFGDGTRLSIL.

The rearrangement links TRBV7-9 to TRBJ1-2; TRBD1 is a possible D gene (5 bases). V dropped 7 bases and J dropped 2 bases, with 14 bases sitting between them. Germline CDR1 is SEHNR and CDR2 is FQNEAQ (reference sequence). The CDR3 is 14 residues long. The CDR3 loop reads CASNRPGENYGYTF. CDR3 sequence (DNA): TGTGCCAGCAACAGGCCTGGGGAGAACTATGGCTACACCTTC.

The rearrangement joins TRBV27 to TRBJ1-2; a weak D match, TRBD1 (6 bases). The CDR3 contains 13 residues. Germline CDR1 MNHEY, CDR2 SMNVEV (reference sequence). V lost 5 bases and J lost 5, with 12 bases in between. The CDR3 loop is CASSPTGAYGYTF. CDR3 sequence (DNA): TGTGCCAGCAGTCCTACGGGGGCGTATGGCTACACCTTC.

The chain employs TRBV7-6 and TRBJ1-1, with TRBD1 matching over 8 bases. Germline V gene lookup returns CDR1 SGHVS and CDR2 FNYEAQ. V was pared by 5 bases and J by 4 bases, with 6 bases of the junction left unmatched. The CDR3 is made up of 14 amino acids. The CDR3 spells CASSPGQGPTEAFF. DNA for the CDR3: TGTGCCAGCAGCCCAGGACAGGGTCCCACTGAAGCTTTCTTT.

The genes are TRBV7-6 and TRBJ2-5, with TRBD2 matching over 7 bases. The CDR3 sequence is 15 residues long. J lost 4 bases, V lost 4 bases, and 9 bases had no gene match. CDR1 and CDR2 from the germline V gene are SGHVS and FNYEAQ. As DNA, the CDR3 is TGTGCCAGCAGCTGGTCCGCGGAGCGGGGAGAGACCCAGTACTTC. As protein: CASSWSAERGETQYF.

The V and J genes are TRBV7-9 and TRBJ2-2, with D possibly TRBD1 on 6 matching bases. Looked up from germline, CDR1 is SEHNR and CDR2 is FQNEAQ (reference sequence). Trimming removed 1 base at V and 2 bases at J, with 11 bases between. The CDR3 runs 16 residues. The CDR3 sequence is CASSLGRGPNTGELFF. The CDR3 region has the DNA TGTGCCAGCAGCTTAGGCAGGGGCCCTAACACCGGGGAGCTGTTTTTT.

The chain links TRBV7-9 to TRBJ2-2, with 7 bases lining up with TRBD1. Germline loops: CDR1 SEHNR, CDR2 FQNEAQ (reference sequence). V lost 4 bases and J lost 0; bases outside the gene matches: 2. The CDR3 runs 15 residues. The DNA of the CDR3 is TGTGCCAGCAGCTGGGACAGTGCGAACACCGGGGAGCTGTTTTTT. This sequence encodes CASSWDSANTGELFF.

CDR3 in amino acids: CASSKTSGRDEQYF. DNA for the CDR3: TGTGCCAGCAGCAAAACTAGCGGGCGAGACGAGCAGTACTTC. The V and J genes are TRBV7-2 and TRBJ2-7; 9 nucleotides line up with TRBD2. Trimming at V came to 5 bases and at J to 5 bases, leaving 7 bases not matched to a gene. CDR1 and CDR2 (germline): SGHTA, FQGNSA. CDR3 size: 14 residues.

The chain uses TRBV6-1 and TRBJ1-2; D gene uncertain. Per the germline V gene, CDR1 is MNHNS and CDR2 is SASEGT. This CDR3 has 13 amino acids. The V gene lost 3 bases and the J gene lost 3 bases, with 8 bases spanning the gap. Written as DNA, the CDR3 is TGTGCCAGCAGTGACGCCAGCCACTATGGCTACACCTTC. Translation gives CASSDASHYGYTF.

J is TRBJ1-5 and V is TRBV6-2 or TRBV6-3; D unclear. V was pared by 0 bases and J by 0 bases, with 9 bases between. Germline V gene data show CDR1 as MNHEY and CDR2 as SVGEGT. This CDR3 is 16 amino acids long. CDR3 sequence reads: CASSYSRGYSNQPQHF. CDR3 nucleotide sequence: TGTGCCAGCAGTTACTCGAGAGGGTATAGCAATCAGCCCCAGCATTTT.

The V and J genes are TRBV6-5 and TRBJ1-1, with D possibly TRBD1 on 5 matching bases. Germline CDR1 MNHEY, CDR2 SVGAGI. The V end was cut by 7 bases, the J end by 3 bases, with 9 bases between. The CDR3 is 12 residues long. The CDR3 bases are TGTGCCAGCAAAAGGGGAGACACTGAAGCTTTCTTT. Translated, it gives CASKRGDTEAFF.

This clone was observed once. This chain connects TRBV20-1 to TRBJ2-7; 12 bases are shared with TRBD2. Germline loops: CDR1 DFQATT, CDR2 SNEGSKA (reference sequence). There are 16 residues in the CDR3. With V trimmed by 3 bases and J by 2 bases, 8 bases remained unmatched. For the CDR3, the DNA is TGCAGTGCTAGTATCCTAGCGGGAGGGCCTCCCTACGAGCAGTACTTC. It encodes CSASILAGGPPYEQYF.

V and J are TRBV3-1 (or the pseudogene TRBV3-2) and TRBJ1-4; D might be TRBD1 (5 bases). There are 14 residues in the CDR3. The germline V gene has CDR1 LGHDT and CDR2 YNNKEL (reference sequence). The V end lost 2 bases, the J end lost 13 bases, and 17 bases lay between the germline ends. The CDR3: CASSQNRDGFSLFF. The CDR3 coding sequence is TGTGCCAGCAGCCAAAACCGGGACGGGTTTTCACTGTTTTTT.